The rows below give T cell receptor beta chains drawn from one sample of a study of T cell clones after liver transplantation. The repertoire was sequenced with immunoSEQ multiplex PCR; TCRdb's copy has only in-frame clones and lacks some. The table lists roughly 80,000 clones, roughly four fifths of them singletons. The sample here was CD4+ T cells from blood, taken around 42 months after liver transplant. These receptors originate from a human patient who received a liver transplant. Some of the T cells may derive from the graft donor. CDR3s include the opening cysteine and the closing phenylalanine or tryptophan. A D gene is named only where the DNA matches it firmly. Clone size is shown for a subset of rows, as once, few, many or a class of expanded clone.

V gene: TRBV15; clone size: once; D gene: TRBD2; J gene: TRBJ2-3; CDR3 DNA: TGTGCCACCAGCAGAACCCTAGCGGGAGGGCCTGGAGATACGCAGTATTTT; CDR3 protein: CATSRTLAGGPGDTQYF
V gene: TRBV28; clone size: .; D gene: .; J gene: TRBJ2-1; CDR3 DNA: TGTGCCAGCAGTTTGCGCGGCACGAGGTATTCCTACAATGAGCAGTTCTTC; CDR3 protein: CASSLRGTRYSYNEQFF
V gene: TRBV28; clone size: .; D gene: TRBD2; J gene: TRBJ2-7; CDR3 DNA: TGTGCCAGCAGCCCCGGGACTAGCGGGAGTTACGAGCAGTACTTC; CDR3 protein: CASSPGTSGSYEQYF
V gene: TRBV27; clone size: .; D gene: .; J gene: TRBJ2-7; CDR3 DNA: TGTGCCAGCAGTTTAGTGCCTGTCGAGCAGTACTTC; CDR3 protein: CASSLVPVEQYF
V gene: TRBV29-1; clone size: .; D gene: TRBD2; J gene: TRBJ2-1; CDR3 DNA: TGCAGCGTGGGACAGATAAAGGGACTAGCGGGAGTTCAGTTCTTC; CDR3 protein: CSVGQIKGLAGVQFF
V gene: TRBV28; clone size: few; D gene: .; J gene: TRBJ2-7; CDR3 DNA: TGTGCCAGCAGGACTCCCAGCTCCTACGAGCAGTACTTC; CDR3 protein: CASRTPSSYEQYF
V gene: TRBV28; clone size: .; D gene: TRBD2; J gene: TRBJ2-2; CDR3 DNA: TGTGCCAGCAGTTTCCCGCGACTAGCGGGAGATGGCACCGGGGAGCTGTTTTTT; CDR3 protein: CASSFPRLAGDGTGELFF
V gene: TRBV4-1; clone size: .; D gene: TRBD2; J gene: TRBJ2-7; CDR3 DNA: TGCGCCAGCAGCCAAGCGACAGTAGCGGGCTACGAGCAGTACTTC; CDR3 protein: CASSQATVAGYEQYF
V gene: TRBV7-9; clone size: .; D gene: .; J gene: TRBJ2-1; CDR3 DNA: TGTGCCAGCAGCTCCGGGGCTCGGGTGGATGAGCAGTTCTTC; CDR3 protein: CASSSGARVDEQFF
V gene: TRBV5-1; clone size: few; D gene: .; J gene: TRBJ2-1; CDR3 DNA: TGCGCCAGCAGCTTGTTAGCTTCCAATGAGCAGTTCTTC; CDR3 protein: CASSLLASNEQFF
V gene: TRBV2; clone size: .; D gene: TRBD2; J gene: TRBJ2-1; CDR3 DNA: TGTGCCAGCAGTGGTCGGGGAGGTCGGCTAGCGGCCCTTCTAGCCTTCAATGAGCAGTTCTTC; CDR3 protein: CASSGRGGRLAALLAFNEQFF
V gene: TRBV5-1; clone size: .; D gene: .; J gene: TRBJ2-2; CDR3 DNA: TGCGCCAGCAGCTTGGCCAGGTCGAACACCGGGGAGCTGTTTTTT; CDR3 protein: CASSLARSNTGELFF
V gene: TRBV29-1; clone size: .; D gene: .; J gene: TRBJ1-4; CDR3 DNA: TGCAGCGTAGTACTCGGGACACCTAGGGAAAAACTGTTTTTT; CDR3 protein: CSVVLGTPREKLFF
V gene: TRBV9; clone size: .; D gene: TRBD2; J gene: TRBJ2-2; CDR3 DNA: TGTGCCAGCAGCGTAATTAGCGGGGACACCGGGGAGCTGTTTTTT; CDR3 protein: CASSVISGDTGELFF
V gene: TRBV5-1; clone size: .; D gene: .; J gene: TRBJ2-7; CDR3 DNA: TGCGCCAGCAACTCCAACTACGAGCAGTACTTC; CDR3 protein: CASNSNYEQYF
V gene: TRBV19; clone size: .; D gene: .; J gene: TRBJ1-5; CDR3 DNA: TGTGCCAGTAGTCCTCACCCGGGTGGGAGCAATCAGCCCCAGCATTTT; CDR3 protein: CASSPHPGGSNQPQHF
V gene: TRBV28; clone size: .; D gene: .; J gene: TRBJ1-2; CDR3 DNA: TGTGCCAGCAGTTTCAGGGTTGGGTTGAGCGGCTACACCTTC; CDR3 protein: CASSFRVGLSGYTF
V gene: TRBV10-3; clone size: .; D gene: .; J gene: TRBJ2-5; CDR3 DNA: TGTGCCATCAGTGGGGGCGGGTTGGAGACCCAGTACTTC; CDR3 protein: CAISGGGLETQYF
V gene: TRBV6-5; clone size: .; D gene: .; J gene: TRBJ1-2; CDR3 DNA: TGTGCCAGCACCCGTAGCGGGGTTGCCTACACCTTC; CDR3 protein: CASTRSGVAYTF
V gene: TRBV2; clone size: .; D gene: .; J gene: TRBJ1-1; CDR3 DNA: TGTGCCAGCAGGGGGACGGCGAACACTGAAGCTTTCTTT; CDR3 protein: CASRGTANTEAFF
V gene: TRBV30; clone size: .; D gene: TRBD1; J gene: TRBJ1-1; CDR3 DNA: TGTGCCTGGAGCCTTAGGACAGGGGGGAACACTGAAGCTTTCTTT; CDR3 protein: CAWSLRTGGNTEAFF
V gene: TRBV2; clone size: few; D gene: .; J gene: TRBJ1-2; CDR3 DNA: TGTGCCAGCAGTGAAGCAGGGTACGGCTACACCTTC; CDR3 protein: CASSEAGYGYTF
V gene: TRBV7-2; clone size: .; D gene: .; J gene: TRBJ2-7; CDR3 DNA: TGTGCCAGCAGGCAAAGGGGCGTAAACGCCTACGAGCAGTACTTC; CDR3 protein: CASRQRGVNAYEQYF
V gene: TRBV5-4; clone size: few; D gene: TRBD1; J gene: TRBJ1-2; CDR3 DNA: TGTGCCAGCAGCCCACCCGGGACAGTCTCTTCCCTCTATGGCTACACCTTC; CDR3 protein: CASSPPGTVSSLYGYTF
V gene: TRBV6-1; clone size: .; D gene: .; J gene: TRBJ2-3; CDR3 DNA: TGTGCCGCGATCGGGAGTATCGGCACAGATACGCAGTATTTT; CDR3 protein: CAAIGSIGTDTQYF
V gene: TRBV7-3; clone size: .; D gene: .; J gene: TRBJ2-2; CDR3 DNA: TGTGCCAGCAGCTTAGGGGTGTCCGGGGAGCTGTTTTTT; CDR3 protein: CASSLGVSGELFF
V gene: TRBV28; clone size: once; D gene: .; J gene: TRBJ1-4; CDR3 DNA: TGTGCCAGCAGTTTGGGGGGACTCCCTAATGAAAAACTGTTTTTT; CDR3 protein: CASSLGGLPNEKLFF
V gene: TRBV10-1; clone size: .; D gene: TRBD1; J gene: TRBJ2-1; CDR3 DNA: TGCGCCAGCAGTGCCGGGACAGGGGGCCGTGAGCAGTTCTTC; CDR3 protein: CASSAGTGGREQFF
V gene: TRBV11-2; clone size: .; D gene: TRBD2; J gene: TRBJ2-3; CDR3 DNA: TGTGCCAGCAGCTTAATTGCGGGAGGAACAGATACGCAGTATTTT; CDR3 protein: CASSLIAGGTDTQYF
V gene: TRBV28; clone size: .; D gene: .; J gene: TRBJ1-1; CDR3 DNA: TGTGCCAGCAGTTTGGGGGGACGGCTGAGGGGCACTGAAGCTTTCTTT; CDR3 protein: CASSLGGRLRGTEAFF
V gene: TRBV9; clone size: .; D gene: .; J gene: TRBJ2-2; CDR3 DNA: TGTGCCAGCAACCAAGGGTTAGACACCGGGGAGCTGTTTTTT; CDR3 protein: CASNQGLDTGELFF
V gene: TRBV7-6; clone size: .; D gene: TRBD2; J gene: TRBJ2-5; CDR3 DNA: TGTGCCAGCAGCGGGGGGGGTGGGGCCCAGTACTTC; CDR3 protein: CASSGGGGAQYF
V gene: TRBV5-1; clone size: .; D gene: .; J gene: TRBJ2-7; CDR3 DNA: TGCGCCAGCAGCTTAGAACGGTACGAGCAGTACTTC; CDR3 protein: CASSLERYEQYF
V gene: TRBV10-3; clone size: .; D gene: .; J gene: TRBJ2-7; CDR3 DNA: TGTGCCATCGGCGGATCCTACTACGAGCAGTACTTC; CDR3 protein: CAIGGSYYEQYF
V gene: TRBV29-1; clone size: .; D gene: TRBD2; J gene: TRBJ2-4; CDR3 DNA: TGCAGCGTGATTGCGGGAGATAACATTCAGTACTTC; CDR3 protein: CSVIAGDNIQYF
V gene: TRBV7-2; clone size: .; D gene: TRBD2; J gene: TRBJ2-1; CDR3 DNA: TGTGCCAGCACCCCTTTAGCAGGAGTTAGCGGGAGGGCCTACAATGAGCAGTTCTTC; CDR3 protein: CASTPLAGVSGRAYNEQFF
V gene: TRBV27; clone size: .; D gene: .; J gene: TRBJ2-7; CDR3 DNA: TGTGCCAGCAGTTTGGGAGACAATCTGTACTTC; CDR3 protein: CASSLGDNLYF
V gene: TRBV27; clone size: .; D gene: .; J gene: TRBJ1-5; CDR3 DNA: TGTGCCAGCAGTTTTACCGGGAGCTCGGGGAATCAGCCCCAGCATTTT; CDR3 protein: CASSFTGSSGNQPQHF
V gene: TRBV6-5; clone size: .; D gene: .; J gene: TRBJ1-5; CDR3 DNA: TGTGCCAGCAGTTACTCCCGGGGGGATCAGCCCCAGCATTTT; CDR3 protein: CASSYSRGDQPQHF
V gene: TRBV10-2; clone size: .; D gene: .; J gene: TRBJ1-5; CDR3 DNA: TGCGCCAGCAGTGAGGGGGGGCCTAGCAATCAGCCCCAGCATTTT; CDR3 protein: CASSEGGPSNQPQHF
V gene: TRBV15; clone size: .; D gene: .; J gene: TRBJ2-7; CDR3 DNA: TGTGCCACATCTACTGGGCTCTACGAGCAGTACTTC; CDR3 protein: CATSTGLYEQYF
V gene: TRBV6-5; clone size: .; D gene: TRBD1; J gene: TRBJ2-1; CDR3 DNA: TGTGCCAGCAGTTCCAGGACAGGTACCTACAATGAGCAGTTCTTC; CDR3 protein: CASSSRTGTYNEQFF
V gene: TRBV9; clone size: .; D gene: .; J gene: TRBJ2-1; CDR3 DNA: TGTGCCAGCAGCGTTACCGGGAATCACAATGAGCAGTTCTTC; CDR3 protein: CASSVTGNHNEQFF
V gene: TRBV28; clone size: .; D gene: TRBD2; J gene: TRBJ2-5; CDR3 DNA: TGTGCCAGCAGACGGACTAGCTGGGAGACCCAGTACTTC; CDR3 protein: CASRRTSWETQYF
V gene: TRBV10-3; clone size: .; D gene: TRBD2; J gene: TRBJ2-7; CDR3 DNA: TGTGCCATCAGTGAGGGCGGGAGGTCATCCGAGCAGTACTTC; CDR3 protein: CAISEGGRSSEQYF